This T cell receptor (beta chain) was found in a study of sequential checkpoint blockade in melanoma. For the study at large: Arm A got nivolumab then ipilimumab; arm B the reverse, 1:1.

Specified treatment: randomized to nivolumab then ipilimumab (arm A) or the reverse (arm B). No patient had prior DNA-damaging chemotherapy. Clones were sequenced by immunoSEQ multiplex PCR, and TCRdb holds only the in-frame ones, with some missing. Seen here are 30,000 to 40,000 clones, 84% observed once, and the top ten hold around 6%. The material was CD8+ T cells sorted from blood (inferred from file names), obtained from a patient given nivolumab and ipilimumab in sequence. This clonotype was sampled from a human donor with melanoma.

The DNA of the CDR3 is TGCGCCAGCAGCCCCTTTATAACGGGGGAGCAGTACTTC. This sequence encodes CASSPFITGEQYF. The rearrangement joins TRBV4-1 to TRBJ2-7; tentative D call: TRBD2 (5 bases). V was cut by 4 bases and J by 7 bases, with 14 bases left in between. CDR1 MGHRA and CDR2 YSYEKL come from the germline V gene. This CDR3 is built from 13 residues.